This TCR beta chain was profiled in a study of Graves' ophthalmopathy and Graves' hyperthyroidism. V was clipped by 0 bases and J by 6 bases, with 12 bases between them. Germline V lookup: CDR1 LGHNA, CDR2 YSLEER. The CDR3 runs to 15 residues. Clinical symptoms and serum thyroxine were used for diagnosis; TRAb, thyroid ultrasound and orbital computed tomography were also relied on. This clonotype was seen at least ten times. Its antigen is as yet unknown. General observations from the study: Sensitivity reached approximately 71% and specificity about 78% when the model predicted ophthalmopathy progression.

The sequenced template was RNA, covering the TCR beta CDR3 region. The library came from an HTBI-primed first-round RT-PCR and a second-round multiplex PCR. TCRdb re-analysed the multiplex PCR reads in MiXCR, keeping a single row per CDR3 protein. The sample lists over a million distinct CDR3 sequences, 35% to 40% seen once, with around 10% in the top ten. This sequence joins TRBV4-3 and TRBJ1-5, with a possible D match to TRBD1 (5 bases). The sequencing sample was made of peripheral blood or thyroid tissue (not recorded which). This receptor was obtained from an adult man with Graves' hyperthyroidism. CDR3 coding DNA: TGCGCCAGCAGCCAAGACGTAGGGGAAGGTCAGCCCCAGCATTTT. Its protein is CASSQDVGEGQPQHF.